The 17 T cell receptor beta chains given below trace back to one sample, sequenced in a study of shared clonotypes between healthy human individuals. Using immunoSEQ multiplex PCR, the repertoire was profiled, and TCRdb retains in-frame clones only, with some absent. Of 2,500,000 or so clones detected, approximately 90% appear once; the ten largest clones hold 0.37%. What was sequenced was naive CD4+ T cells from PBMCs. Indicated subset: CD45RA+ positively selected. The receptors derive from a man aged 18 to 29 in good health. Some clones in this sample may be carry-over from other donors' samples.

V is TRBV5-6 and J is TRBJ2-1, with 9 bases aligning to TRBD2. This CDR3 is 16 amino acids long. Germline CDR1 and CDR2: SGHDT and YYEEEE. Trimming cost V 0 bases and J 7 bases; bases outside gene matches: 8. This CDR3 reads CASSLEVGGRGNEQFF. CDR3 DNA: TGTGCCAGCAGCTTGGAGGTTGGCGGGAGGGGAAATGAGCAGTTCTTC.

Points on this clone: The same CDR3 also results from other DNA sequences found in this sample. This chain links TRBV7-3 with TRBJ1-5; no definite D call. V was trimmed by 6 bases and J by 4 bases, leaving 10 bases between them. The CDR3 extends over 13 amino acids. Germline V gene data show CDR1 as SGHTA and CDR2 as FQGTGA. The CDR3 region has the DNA TGTGCCAGCAGTCCGGACCGTAATCAGCCCCAGCATTTT. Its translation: CASSPDRNQPQHF.

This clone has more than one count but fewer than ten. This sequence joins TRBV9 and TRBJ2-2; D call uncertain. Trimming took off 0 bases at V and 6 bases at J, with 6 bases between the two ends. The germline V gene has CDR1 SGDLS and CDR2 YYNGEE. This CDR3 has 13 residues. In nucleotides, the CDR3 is TGTGCCAGCAGCGTAGGCCCCCCCGGGGAGCTGTTTTTT. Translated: CASSVGPPGELFF.

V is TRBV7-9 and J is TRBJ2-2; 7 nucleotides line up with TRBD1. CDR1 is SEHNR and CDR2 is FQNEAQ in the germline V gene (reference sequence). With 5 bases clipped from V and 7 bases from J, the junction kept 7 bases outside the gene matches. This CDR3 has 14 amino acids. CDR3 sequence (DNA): TGTGCCAGCAGCGGTACAGGGGACGTCGGGGAGCTGTTTTTT. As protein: CASSGTGDVGELFF.

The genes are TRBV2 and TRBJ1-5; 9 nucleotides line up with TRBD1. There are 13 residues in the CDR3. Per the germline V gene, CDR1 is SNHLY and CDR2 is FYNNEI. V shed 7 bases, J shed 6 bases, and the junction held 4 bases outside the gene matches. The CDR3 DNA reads TGTGCCAGCAACGACAGGGGGTTTCAGCCCCAGCATTTT. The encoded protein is CASNDRGFQPQHF.

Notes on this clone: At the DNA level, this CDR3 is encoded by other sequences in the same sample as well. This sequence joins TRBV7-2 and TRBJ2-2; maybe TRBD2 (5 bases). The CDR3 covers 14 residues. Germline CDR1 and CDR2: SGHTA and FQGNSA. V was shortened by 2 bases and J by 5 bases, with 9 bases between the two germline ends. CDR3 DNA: TGTGCCAGCAGCTTAAGTCCGGGGACCGGGGAGCTGTTTTTT. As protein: CASSLSPGTGELFF.

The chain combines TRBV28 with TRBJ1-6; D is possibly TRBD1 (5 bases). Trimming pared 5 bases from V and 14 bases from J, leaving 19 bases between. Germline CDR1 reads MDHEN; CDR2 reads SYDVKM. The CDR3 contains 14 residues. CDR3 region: CASSPPRDLFTLHF. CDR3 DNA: TGTGCCAGCAGTCCCCCCCGGGACCTCTTTACCCTCCACTTT.

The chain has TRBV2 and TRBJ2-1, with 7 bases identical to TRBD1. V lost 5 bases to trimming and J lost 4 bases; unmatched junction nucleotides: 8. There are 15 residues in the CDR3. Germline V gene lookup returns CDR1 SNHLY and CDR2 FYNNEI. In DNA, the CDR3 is TGTGCCAGCAGTAAGGACAGGCCCGTTTACAATGAGCAGTTCTTC. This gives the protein CASSKDRPVYNEQFF.

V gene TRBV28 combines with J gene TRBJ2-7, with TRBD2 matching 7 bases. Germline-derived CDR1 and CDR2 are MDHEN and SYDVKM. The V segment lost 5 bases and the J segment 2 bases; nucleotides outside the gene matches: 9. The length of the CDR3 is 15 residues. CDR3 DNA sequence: TGTGCCAGCAGTCGCTTAGCGGGTCCGGCCTACGAGCAGTACTTC. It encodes CASSRLAGPAYEQYF.

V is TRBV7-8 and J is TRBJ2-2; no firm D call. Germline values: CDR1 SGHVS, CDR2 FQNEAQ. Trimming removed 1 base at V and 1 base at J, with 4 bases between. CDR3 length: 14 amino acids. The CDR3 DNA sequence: TGTGCCAGCAGCTTAGACTGGAACACCGGGGAGCTGTTTTTT. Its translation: CASSLDWNTGELFF. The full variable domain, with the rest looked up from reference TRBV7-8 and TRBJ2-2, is GAGVSQSPRYKVAKRGQDVALRCDPISGHVSLFWYQQALGQGPEFLTYFQNEAQLDKSGLPSDRFFAERPEGSVSTLKIQRTQQEDSAVYLCASSLDWNTGELFFGEGSRLTVL.

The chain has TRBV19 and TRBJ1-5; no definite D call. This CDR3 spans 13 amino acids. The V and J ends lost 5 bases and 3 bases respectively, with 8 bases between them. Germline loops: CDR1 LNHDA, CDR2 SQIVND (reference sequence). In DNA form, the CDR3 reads TGTGCCAGTAGTGACACGATCAATCAGCCCCAGCATTTT. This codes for CASSDTINQPQHF. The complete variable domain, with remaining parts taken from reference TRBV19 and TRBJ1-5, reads DGGITQSPKYLFRKEGQNVTLSCEQNLNHDAMYWYRQDPGQGLRLIYYSQIVNDFQKGDIAEGYSVSREKKESFPLTVTSAQKNPTAFYLCASSDTINQPQHFGDGTRLSIL.

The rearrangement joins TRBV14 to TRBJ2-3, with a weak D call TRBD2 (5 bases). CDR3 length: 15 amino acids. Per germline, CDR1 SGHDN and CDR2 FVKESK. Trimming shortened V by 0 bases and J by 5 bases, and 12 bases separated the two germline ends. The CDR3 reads CASSQDPSRRDTQYF. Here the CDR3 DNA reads TGTGCCAGCAGCCAAGATCCTAGCAGGCGAGATACGCAGTATTTT.

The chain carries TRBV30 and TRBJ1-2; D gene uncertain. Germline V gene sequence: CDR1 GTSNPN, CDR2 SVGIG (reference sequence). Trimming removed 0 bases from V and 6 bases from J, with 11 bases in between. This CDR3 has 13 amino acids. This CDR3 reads CAWSVQGHDGYTF. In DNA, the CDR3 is TGTGCCTGGAGTGTACAAGGGCATGATGGCTACACCTTC.

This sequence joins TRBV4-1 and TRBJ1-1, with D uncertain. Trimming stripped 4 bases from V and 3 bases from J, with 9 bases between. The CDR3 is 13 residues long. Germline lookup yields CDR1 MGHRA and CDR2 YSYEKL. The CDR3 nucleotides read TGCGCCAGCAGCCTAGGGCTGGACACTGAAGCTTTCTTT. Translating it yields CASSLGLDTEAFF.

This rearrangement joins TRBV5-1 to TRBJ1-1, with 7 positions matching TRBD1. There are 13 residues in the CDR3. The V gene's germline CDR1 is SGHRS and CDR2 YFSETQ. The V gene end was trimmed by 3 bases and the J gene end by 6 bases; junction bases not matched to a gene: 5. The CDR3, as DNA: TGCGCCAGCAGCTCAGACAGGGTGGCTGAAGCTTTCTTT. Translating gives CASSSDRVAEAFF.

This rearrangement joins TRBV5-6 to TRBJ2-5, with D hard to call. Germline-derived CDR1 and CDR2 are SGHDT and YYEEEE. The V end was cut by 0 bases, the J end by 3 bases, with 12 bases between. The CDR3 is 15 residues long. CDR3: CASSLGPAAKETQYF. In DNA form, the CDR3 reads TGTGCCAGCAGCTTGGGTCCGGCCGCGAAAGAGACCCAGTACTTC. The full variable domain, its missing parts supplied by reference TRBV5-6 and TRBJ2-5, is DAGVTQSPTHLIKTRGQQVTLRCSPKSGHDTVSWYQQALGQGPQFIFQYYEEEERQRGNFPDRFSGHQFPNYSSELNVNALLLGDSALYLCASSLGPAAKETQYFGPGTRLLVL.

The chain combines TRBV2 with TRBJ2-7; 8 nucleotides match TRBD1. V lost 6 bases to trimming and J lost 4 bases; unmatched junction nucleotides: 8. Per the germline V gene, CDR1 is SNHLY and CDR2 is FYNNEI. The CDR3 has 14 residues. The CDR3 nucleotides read TGTGCCAGCAGGGGGATCAGGGGGCCATACGAGCAGTACTTC. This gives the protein CASRGIRGPYEQYF.